Reported below is one T cell receptor beta chain. The target antigen is unknown. CDR3 length: 12 residues. In germline, CDR1 is SGHKS, CDR2 YYEKEE (reference sequence). Trimming left V 2 bases short and J 4 bases short, with 3 bases between. These data come from a study of beta chain features in type 1 diabetes. Notes on the study in general: Across all four CD4+ subsets, people with type 1 diabetes showed modestly shorter TCRB CDR3s.

Expressed TCRB transcripts were sequenced because the entire RNA isolate underwent reverse transcription. This table comes from immunoSEQ multiplex PCR, and its TCRdb copy is limited to in-frame clones, with some not included. The table records 150,000 to 200,000 clones, roughly 65% of them present only once. The sample consisted of naive CD4+ T cells from blood. The sequence was collected from a man aged 25-40 years with type 1 diabetes. This chain links TRBV5-5 with TRBJ2-2; D gene ambiguous. In nucleotides, the CDR3 is TGTGCCAGCAGCTTAAGCACCGGGGAGCTGTTTTTT. Protein sequence: CASSLSTGELFF.